This entry describes one TCR beta chain. The sample belongs to a study of cytomegalovirus exposure and HLA in healthy donors. The length of the CDR3 is 12 residues. V lost 3 bases, J lost 12 bases, and 14 bases lay in between. Germline V gene sequence: CDR1 SGHAT, CDR2 FQNNGV. Using immunoSEQ multiplex PCR, the repertoire was profiled, and TCRdb retains in-frame clones only, with some absent. The repertoire consists of some 61,000 clones, with 95% to 98% occurring once and the leading ten covering around 1.6%. The sequence was obtained from a woman younger than 35 in good health and CMV-seropositive. The specimen sequenced was PBMCs. The genes are TRBV11-2 and TRBJ2-5; D call uncertain. CDR3: CASSLTGEAEYF. CDR3 DNA: TGTGCCAGCAGCTTGACTGGCGAGGCGGAGTACTTC.